One sample yielded the 10 T cell receptor beta chains listed below, sequenced in a study of neurological immune-mediated disorders. One entry per CDR3 protein results from TCRdb running MiXCR on the 5' RACE reads. Among 60,000 to 85,000 distinct CDR3 sequences listed, less than 5.5% were seen once. What was sequenced was PBMCs. These receptors were obtained from a woman aged 25 to 45 with multiple sclerosis.

A few counts support this clonotype. The chain links TRBV5-1 to TRBJ1-2; no clear D gene. Deletions cut 0 bases from V and 3 bases from J, with 6 bases between. There are 13 residues in the CDR3. Germline V gene data show CDR1 as SGHRS and CDR2 as YFSETQ. CDR3: CASSLVGDYGYTF. The CDR3 DNA reads TGCGCCAGCAGCTTGGTAGGAGACTATGGCTACACCTTC.

This clonotype was seen repeatedly, ten times or more. The chain links TRBV20-1 to TRBJ1-2, with D hard to call. CDR1 is DFQATT, CDR2 SNEGSKA, per germline (reference sequence). V was trimmed by 5 bases and J by 8 bases, leaving 15 bases between them. The CDR3 has 12 residues. CDR3 residues: CSAPELAQGYTF. The CDR3 DNA follows: TGCAGTGCTCCCGAGTTGGCACAGGGCTACACCTTC.

This clonotype was counted between two and nine times. Relative to the germline gene, one junction end is altered; a read error may explain this. The V gene is TRBV27, the J gene TRBJ1-5; possibly TRBD1 for D (5 bases). Germline V gene data show CDR1 as MNHEY and CDR2 as SMNVEV (reference sequence). This CDR3 has 13 residues. The CDR3 DNA follows: TGTGCCAGCAGCCGACAGAGCAATAAGACCCAGAATTTT. It specifies CASSRQSNKTQNF.

This clonotype was seen at least ten times. The chain carries TRBV5-1 and TRBJ2-3, with 8 bases that match TRBD1. CDR1 and CDR2 from the germline V gene are SGHRS and YFSETQ. CDR3 length equals 16 residues. V shed 0 bases, J shed 6 bases, and the junction held 9 bases outside the gene matches. As DNA, the CDR3 is TGCGCCAGCAGCTTGGAATCGAACAGGGGGGCGGATACGCAGTATTTT. It specifies CASSLESNRGADTQYF.

The sample holds one count of this clonotype. This chain joins TRBV20-1 and TRBJ2-7; D perhaps matches TRBD2 (5 bases). CDR1 DFQATT and CDR2 SNEGSKA come from the germline V gene (reference sequence). V was pared by 3 bases and J by 3 bases, with 24 bases between. CDR3 size: 17 residues. In DNA, the CDR3 is TGCAGTGCTAGGCCCGATCTTCGGGGTCTAGGCTACTACGAGCAGTACTTC. Amino acids: CSARPDLRGLGYYEQYF.

This clonotype appeared a few times. The chain links TRBV5-1 to TRBJ2-7; 7 bases fit TRBD1. The CDR3 contains 14 residues. CDR1 is SGHRS and CDR2 is YFSETQ in the germline V gene. V shed 4 bases, J shed 3 bases, and the junction held 7 bases outside the gene matches. CDR3: CASSPGQVDYEQYF. CDR3 DNA: TGCGCCAGCAGCCCCGGACAGGTAGACTACGAGCAGTACTTC. The variable domain in full, completed from reference TRBV5-1 and TRBJ2-7, reads KAGVTQTPRYLIKTRGQQVTLSCSPISGHRSVSWYQQTPGQGLQFLFEYFSETQRNKGNFPGRFSGRQFSNSRSEMNVSTLELGDSALYLCASSPGQVDYEQYFGPGTRLTVT.

This clonotype appeared many times. The chain uses TRBV5-1 and TRBJ2-5, with D uncertain. V dropped 0 bases and J dropped 4 bases, with 10 bases sitting between them. The CDR3 runs 14 residues. Germline loops: CDR1 SGHRS, CDR2 YFSETQ. DNA for the CDR3: TGCGCCAGCAGCTTGGGGGCTCTCCCAGAGACCCAGTACTTC. It specifies CASSLGALPETQYF.

This clonotype was found many times. The chain is built from TRBV15 and TRBJ2-3, with TRBD2 identical over 9 bases. The junction had 3 bases not matched to a gene; V was cut back by 6 bases and J by 2 bases. CDR3 length equals 14 residues. The germline CDR1 and CDR2 sequences are LNHNV and YYDKDF (reference sequence). The CDR3 region has the DNA TGTGCCACCAGGACTAGCGGACCCACAGATACGCAGTATTTT. It yields the protein CATRTSGPTDTQYF.

This clonotype was recorded many times. The chain carries TRBV9 and TRBJ1-4; TRBD1 agrees at 9 bases. The CDR3 sequence is 17 residues long. Germline loops: CDR1 SGDLS, CDR2 YYNGEE. The J segment lost 5 bases and the V segment lost 1 base, leaving 9 bases of the junction unmatched. CDR3 residues: CASSVSGLGQGNEKLFF. The CDR3, as DNA: TGTGCCAGCAGCGTATCGGGCCTTGGACAGGGGAATGAAAAACTGTTTTTT.

This rearrangement joins TRBV20-1 to TRBJ2-7, with D possibly matching TRBD1 (6 bases). The length of the CDR3 is 15 residues. Looked up from germline, CDR1 is DFQATT and CDR2 is SNEGSKA (reference sequence). Trimming pared 3 bases from V and 5 bases from J, leaving 20 bases between. The DNA of the CDR3 is TGCAGTGCTAGGGATCCGAATACAGGGTCCCACGAGCAGTACTTC. Its translation: CSARDPNTGSHEQYF.